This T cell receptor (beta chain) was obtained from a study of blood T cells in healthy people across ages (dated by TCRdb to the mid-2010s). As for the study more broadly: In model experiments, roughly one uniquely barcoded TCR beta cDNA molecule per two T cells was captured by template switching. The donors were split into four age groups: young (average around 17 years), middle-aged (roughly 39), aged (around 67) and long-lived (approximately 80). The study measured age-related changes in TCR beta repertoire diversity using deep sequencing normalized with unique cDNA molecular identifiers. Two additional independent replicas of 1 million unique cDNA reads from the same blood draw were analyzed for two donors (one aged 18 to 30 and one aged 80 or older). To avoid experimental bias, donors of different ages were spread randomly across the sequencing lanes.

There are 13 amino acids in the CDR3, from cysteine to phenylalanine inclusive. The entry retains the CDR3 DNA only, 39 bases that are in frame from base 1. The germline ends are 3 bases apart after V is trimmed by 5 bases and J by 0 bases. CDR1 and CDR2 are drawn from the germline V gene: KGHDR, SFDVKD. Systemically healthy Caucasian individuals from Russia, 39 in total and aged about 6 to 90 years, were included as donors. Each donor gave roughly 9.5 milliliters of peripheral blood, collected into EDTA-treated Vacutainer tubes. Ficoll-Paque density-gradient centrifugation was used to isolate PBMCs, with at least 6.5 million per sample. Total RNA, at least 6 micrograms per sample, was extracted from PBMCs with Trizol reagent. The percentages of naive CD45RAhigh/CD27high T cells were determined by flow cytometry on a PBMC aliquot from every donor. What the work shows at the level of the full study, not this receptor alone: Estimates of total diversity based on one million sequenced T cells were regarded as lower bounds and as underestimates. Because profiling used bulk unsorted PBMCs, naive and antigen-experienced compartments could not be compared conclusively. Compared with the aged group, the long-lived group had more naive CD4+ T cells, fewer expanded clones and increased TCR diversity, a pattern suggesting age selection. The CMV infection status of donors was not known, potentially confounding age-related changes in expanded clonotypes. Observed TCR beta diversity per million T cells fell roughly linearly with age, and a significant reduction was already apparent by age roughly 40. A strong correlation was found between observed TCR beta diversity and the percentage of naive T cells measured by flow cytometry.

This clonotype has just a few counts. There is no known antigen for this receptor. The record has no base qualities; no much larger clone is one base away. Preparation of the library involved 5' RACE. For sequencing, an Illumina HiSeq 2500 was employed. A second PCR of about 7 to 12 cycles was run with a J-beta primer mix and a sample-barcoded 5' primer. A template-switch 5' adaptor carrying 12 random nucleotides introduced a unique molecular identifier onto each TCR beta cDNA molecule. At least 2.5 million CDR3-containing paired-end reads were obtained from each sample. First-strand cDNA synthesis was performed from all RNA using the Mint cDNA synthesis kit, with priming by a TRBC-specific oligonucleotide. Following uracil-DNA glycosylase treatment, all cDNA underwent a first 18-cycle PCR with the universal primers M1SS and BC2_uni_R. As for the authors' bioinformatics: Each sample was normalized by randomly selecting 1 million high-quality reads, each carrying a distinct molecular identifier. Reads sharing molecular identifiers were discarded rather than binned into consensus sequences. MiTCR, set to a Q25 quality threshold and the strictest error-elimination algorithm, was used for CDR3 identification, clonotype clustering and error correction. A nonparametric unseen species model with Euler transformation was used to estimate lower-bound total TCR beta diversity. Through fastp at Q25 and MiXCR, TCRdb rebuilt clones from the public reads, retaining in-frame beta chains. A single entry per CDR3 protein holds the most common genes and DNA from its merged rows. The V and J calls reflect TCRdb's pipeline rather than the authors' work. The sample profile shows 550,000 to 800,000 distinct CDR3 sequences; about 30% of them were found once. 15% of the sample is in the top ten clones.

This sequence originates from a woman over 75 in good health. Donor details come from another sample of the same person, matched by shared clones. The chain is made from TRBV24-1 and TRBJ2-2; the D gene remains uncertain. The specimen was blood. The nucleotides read TGTGCCACCAGTGGCCCGAACACCGGGGAGCTGTTTTTT. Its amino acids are CATSGPNTGELFF.